The clone carrying this T cell receptor (beta chain) appeared once. The ends lost 5 bases at V and 7 bases at J; junction bases unmatched: 16. The germline V gene encodes CDR1 SGHTA and CDR2 FQGNSA. The length of the CDR3 is 16 residues. This entry is derived from a study of T-cell memory formation after mild COVID-19. TCRdb itself ran the 5' RACE reads through MiXCR, one entry per CDR3 protein. The data show about 250,000 distinct CDR3 sequences, about 15% seen once. This TCR was recovered from a man younger than 30 who had mild COVID-19 (a few samples of this study predate the infection). Cell type and time point are not known. Sequencing was done on a sample of PBMCs or a T cell subset sorted from them (not recorded which). The J gene is TRBJ1-2, the V gene TRBV7-2; TRBD1 matches 7 bases. The CDR3 nucleotides are TGTGCCAGCAGCCCCCTCCCCGAGGGGGCCTCAGGTGGCTACACCTTC. Its translation: CASSPLPEGASGGYTF.